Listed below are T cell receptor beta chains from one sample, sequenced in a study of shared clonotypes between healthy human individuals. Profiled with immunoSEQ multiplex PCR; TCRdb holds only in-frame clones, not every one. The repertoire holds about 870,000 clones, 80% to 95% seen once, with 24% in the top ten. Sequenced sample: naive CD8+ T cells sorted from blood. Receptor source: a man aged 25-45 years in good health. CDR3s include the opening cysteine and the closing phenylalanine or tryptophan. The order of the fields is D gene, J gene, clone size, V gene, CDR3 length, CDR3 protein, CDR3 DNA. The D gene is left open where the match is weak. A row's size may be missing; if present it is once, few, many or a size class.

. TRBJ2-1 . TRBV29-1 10 CSVDWNEQFF TGCAGCGTTGATTGGAATGAGCAGTTCTTC
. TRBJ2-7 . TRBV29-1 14 CSVEEGTSSYEQYF TGCAGCGTTGAAGAGGGGACGAGCTCCTACGAGCAGTACTTC
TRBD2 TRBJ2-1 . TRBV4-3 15 CASSQLLAEYNEQFF TGCGCCAGCAGCCAACTACTAGCGGAATACAATGAGCAGTTCTTC
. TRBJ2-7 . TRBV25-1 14 CASSEIGQSYEQYF TGTGCCAGCAGTGAAATCGGACAGAGCTACGAGCAGTACTTC
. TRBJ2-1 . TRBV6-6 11 CASIRGNEQFF TGTGCCAGCATACGGGGGAATGAGCAGTTCTTC
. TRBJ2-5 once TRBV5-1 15 CASSLAGGTQETQYF TGCGCCAGCAGCTTGGCCGGCGGGACCCAAGAGACCCAGTACTTC
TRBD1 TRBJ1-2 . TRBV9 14 CASSTRGQGYGYTF TGTGCCAGCAGCACCCGGGGACAGGGCTATGGCTACACCTTC
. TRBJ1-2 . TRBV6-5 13 CASSLSPGGGYTF TGTGCCAGCTCCCTCAGCCCGGGGGGTGGCTACACCTTC
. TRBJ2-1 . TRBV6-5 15 CASSYSAGPYNEQFF TGTGCCAGCAGTTACTCGGCGGGGCCTTACAATGAGCAGTTCTTC
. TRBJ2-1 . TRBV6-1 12 CASRDPGNEQFF TGTGCCAGCAGGGACCCGGGCAATGAGCAGTTCTTC
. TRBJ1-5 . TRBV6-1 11 CASSDNQPQHF TGTGCCAGCAGTGACAATCAGCCCCAGCATTTT
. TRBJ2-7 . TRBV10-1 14 CASSESSRAYEQYF TGCGCCAGCAGTGAGTCAAGCAGAGCCTACGAGCAGTACTTC
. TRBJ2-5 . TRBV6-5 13 CASSTQGGETQYF TGTGCCAGCAGCACACAGGGAGGGGAGACCCAGTACTTC
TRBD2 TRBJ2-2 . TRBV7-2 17 CASSRVSGRAPTGELFF TGTGCCAGCAGCCGGGTTAGCGGGAGGGCTCCCACCGGGGAGCTGTTTTTT
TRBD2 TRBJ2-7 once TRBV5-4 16 CASSPGLAGGIYEQYF TGTGCCAGCAGCCCCGGACTAGCGGGAGGTATTTACGAGCAGTACTTC
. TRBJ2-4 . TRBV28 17 CASSPRMGMIAKNIQYF TGTGCCAGCAGTCCCCGGATGGGAATGATAGCCAAAAACATTCAGTACTTC
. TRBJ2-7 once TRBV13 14 CASSRRDGDYEQYF TGTGCCAGCAGCCGACGGGACGGCGACTACGAGCAGTACTTC
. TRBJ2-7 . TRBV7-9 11 CASSYGNEQYF TGTGCCAGCAGCTACGGAAACGAGCAGTACTTC
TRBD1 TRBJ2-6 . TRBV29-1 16 CSVDDRGTSGANVLTF TGCAGCGTTGATGACAGGGGGACCTCTGGGGCCAACGTCCTGACTTTC
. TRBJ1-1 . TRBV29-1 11 CSVVRGTEAFF TGCAGCGTTGTAAGAGGGACTGAAGCTTTCTTT
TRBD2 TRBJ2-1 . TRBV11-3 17 CASSLDWGLAGDNGQFF TGTGCCAGCAGCTTAGATTGGGGCTTGGCGGGAGACAATGGGCAGTTCTTC
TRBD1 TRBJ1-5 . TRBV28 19 CASNELRQGRGRVDQPQHF TGTGCCAGCAACGAGTTAAGACAGGGGAGAGGAAGGGTGGATCAGCCCCAGCATTTT
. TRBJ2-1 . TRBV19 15 CASSISMSFNNEQFF TGTGCCAGTAGTATTTCTATGAGTTTTAACAATGAGCAGTTCTTC
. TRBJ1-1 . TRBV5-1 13 CASSLAGGPEAFF TGCGCCAGCAGCTTGGCCGGGGGGCCCGAAGCTTTCTTT
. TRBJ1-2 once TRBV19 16 CASSMSWQEPNYGYTF TGTGCCAGTAGTATGAGTTGGCAGGAACCCAATTATGGCTACACCTTC
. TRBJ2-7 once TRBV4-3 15 CASSAAQGQTYEQYF TGCGCCAGCAGCGCGGCGCAGGGGCAAACCTACGAGCAGTACTTC
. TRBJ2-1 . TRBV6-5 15 CASKDSEDPYNEQFF TGTGCCAGCAAAGACTCGGAGGACCCATACAATGAGCAGTTCTTC
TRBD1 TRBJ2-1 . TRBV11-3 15 CASSLQGQGEPRQFF TGTGCCAGCAGCTTACAGGGACAGGGGGAGCCCAGGCAGTTCTTC
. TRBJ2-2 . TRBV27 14 CASRQGPNTGELFF TGTGCCAGCAGGCAGGGACCGAACACCGGGGAGCTGTTTTTT
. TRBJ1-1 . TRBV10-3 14 CAISVAGVGTEAFF TGTGCCATCAGTGTAGCGGGGGTAGGCACTGAAGCTTTCTTT
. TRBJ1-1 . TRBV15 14 CATSNRGWNTEAFF TGTGCCACCAGCAACCGGGGTTGGAACACTGAAGCTTTCTTT
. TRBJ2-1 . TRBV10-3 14 CAISESLSLRGQFF TGTGCCATCAGTGAGTCGCTTTCTCTACGGGGGCAGTTCTTC
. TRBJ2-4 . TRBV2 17 CASSDIEAVRAKNIQYF TGTGCCAGCAGTGATATAGAGGCCGTGAGGGCCAAAAACATTCAGTACTTC
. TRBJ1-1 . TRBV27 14 CASSFRGANTEAFF TGTGCCAGCAGTTTTAGAGGGGCCAACACTGAAGCTTTCTTT
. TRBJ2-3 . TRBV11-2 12 CASSHPPRPTYF TGTGCCAGCAGCCACCCCCCCAGGCCGACATATTTT
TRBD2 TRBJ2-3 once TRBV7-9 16 CASSSGTSGRSDTQYF TGTGCCAGCAGCTCGGGGACTAGCGGGAGGTCAGATACGCAGTATTTT
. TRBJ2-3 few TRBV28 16 CASSSWTRRSTDTQYF TGTGCCAGCAGTTCGTGGACCCGGAGAAGCACAGATACGCAGTATTTT
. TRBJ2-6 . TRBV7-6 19 CASSRHLPTEVFGANVLTF TGTGCCAGCAGCCGGCACCTCCCGACGGAGGTCTTTGGGGCCAACGTCCTGACTTTC
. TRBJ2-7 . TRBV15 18 CATSRDQLRTEISYEQYF TGTGCCACCAGCAGAGATCAACTACGGACGGAAATTTCGTACGAGCAGTACTTC
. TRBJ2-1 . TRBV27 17 CASSLTRAAFSYNEQFF TGTGCCAGCAGTTTGACCAGAGCGGCGTTCTCCTACAATGAGCAGTTCTTC
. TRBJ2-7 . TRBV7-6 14 CASSLEAGNYEQYF TGTGCCAGCAGCTTAGAGGCAGGAAACTACGAGCAGTACTTC
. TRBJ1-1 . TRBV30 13 CAWSVPGSTEAFF TGTGCCTGGAGTGTACCGGGAAGCACTGAAGCTTTCTTT